A selection of T cell receptor beta chains follows, all from one sample in a study of monozygotic twins with inflammatory bowel disease. Each CDR3 protein gets one entry in TCRdb, which reprocessed the 5' RACE reads and gives no DNA. The specimen's table records over 200,000 distinct CDR3 sequences. Sequenced material: blood. All receptors come from a human donor with ulcerative colitis or Crohn's disease, or a healthy co-twin of an affected twin (not recorded which). Both conserved end residues are part of each CDR3.

CASSPIPSGVYNEQFF	TRBV11-2	TRBJ2-1
CASSLLTMDEQFF	TRBV7-6	TRBJ2-1
CASSVGDSNEKLFF	TRBV9	TRBJ1-4
CASSYDNPSGANVLTF	TRBV5-6	TRBJ2-6
CASSFQDRGPLNTEAFF	TRBV6-5	TRBJ1-1
CASSSGQRNTEAFF	TRBV5-1	TRBJ1-1
CSAREQSMNTEAFF	TRBV20-1	TRBJ1-1
CASSQLTGETPLHF	TRBV3-1	TRBJ1-6
CASSLGGATDTQYF	TRBV5-1	TRBJ2-3
CASSFVTGSSDGYTF	TRBV7-2	TRBJ1-2